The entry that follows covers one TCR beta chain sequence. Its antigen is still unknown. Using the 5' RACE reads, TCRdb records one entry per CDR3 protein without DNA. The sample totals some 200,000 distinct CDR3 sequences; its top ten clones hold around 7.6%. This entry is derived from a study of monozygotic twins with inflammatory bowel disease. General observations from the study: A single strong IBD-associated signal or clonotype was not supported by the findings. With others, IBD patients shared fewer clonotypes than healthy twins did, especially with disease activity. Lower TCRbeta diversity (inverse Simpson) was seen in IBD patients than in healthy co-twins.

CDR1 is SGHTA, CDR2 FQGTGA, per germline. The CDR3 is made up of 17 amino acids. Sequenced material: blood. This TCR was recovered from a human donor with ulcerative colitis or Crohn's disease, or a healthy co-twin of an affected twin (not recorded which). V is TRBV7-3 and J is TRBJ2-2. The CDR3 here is CASSLTGEKLNTGELFF.